Below, 7 T cell receptor beta chains from the same sample are listed, as sequenced in a study of regulatory T cells in long-lasting Graves disease. The time point denotes: newly diagnosed GD, antithyroid drugs for less than 3 months. RNA extracted from PBMCs served as the sequencing template. In building TCR beta libraries, iRepertoire HTBI primers were used together with Arm-PCR of CDR3 regions. TCRdb called the multiplex PCR reads again in MiXCR, with one record for every CDR3 protein. The sample lists about 220,000 distinct CDR3 sequences, about 19% seen once, with approximately 10% in the top ten. This sample was also put to use in a study of T cells in Graves' hyperthyroidism and ophthalmopathy.

Sequenced material: peripheral blood mononuclear cells (PBMCs), taken at new diagnosis, from a patient treated with antithyroid drugs. The origin of the receptors is a woman aged 25 to 39 with Graves disease.

CDR3 in amino acids: CSARDGGGQGSPLHF. DNA for the CDR3: TGCAGTGCTAGAGATGGAGGGGGGCAAGGTTCACCCCTCCACTTT. V gene TRBV20-1 combines with J gene TRBJ1-6; D is perhaps TRBD1 (6 bases). With 0 bases removed from V and 9 bases from J, the gap between germline ends came to 15 bases. CDR1 is DFQATT and CDR2 is SNEGSKA in the germline V gene (reference sequence). The CDR3 loop spans 15 amino acids.

This clonotype was counted many times. The chain couples TRBV5-1 to TRBJ2-7, with a possible D match to TRBD2 (6 bases). The V and J ends lost 1 base and 0 bases respectively, with 11 bases between them. CDR1 and CDR2 from the germline V gene are SGHRS and YFSETQ. The CDR3 sequence is 15 residues long. The CDR3 DNA reads TGCGCCAGCAGCTTGACTGGGAGGTACTCCTACGAGCAGTACTTC. The encoded protein is CASSLTGRYSYEQYF.

This clonotype was seen at least ten times. The chain combines TRBV19 with TRBJ1-2; 7 bases fit TRBD1. Germline CDR1 LNHDA, CDR2 SQIVND (reference sequence). The CDR3 contains 16 residues. The trim removed 5 bases at V and 0 bases at J, leaving 9 bases unmatched. CDR3 nucleotides: TGTGCCAGTAGTTGGTCACAGGGGTCGTCTAACTATGGCTACACCTTC. This encodes CASSWSQGSSNYGYTF. The complete variable domain, with remaining parts taken from reference TRBV19 and TRBJ1-2, reads DGGITQSPKYLFRKEGQNVTLSCEQNLNHDAMYWYRQDPGQGLRLIYYSQIVNDFQKGDIAEGYSVSREKKESFPLTVTSAQKNPTAFYLCASSWSQGSSNYGYTFGSGTRLTVV.

This clonotype was detected many times. In DNA form, the CDR3 reads TGTGCCACCAGTACCCGGGACTTTGGATCAGATACGCAGTATTTT. The encoded protein is CATSTRDFGSDTQYF. The genes are TRBV24-1 and TRBJ2-3; perhaps TRBD2 as D (6 bases). Trimming pared 6 bases from V and 4 bases from J, leaving 16 bases between. This CDR3 is 15 amino acids long. CDR1 and CDR2 from the germline V gene are KGHDR and SFDVKD.

The table lists this clonotype with many counts. The chain uses TRBV5-1 and TRBJ2-5, with TRBD1 as a possible D gene (7 bases). Germline values: CDR1 SGHRS, CDR2 YFSETQ. There are 14 residues in the CDR3. V gave up 2 bases and J gave up 5 bases, with 13 bases separating them. The CDR3 region is CASSFSPGGETQYF. The CDR3 DNA sequence: TGCGCCAGCAGCTTCAGTCCAGGGGGGGAGACCCAGTACTTC.

The table lists this clonotype with a count of one. This chain connects TRBV20-1 to TRBJ2-7, with D unresolved. Trimming stripped 5 bases from V and 7 bases from J, with 15 bases between. From germline, CDR1 is DFQATT and CDR2 SNEGSKA (reference sequence). The CDR3 sequence is 12 residues long. The CDR3 reads CSASVGPWEQYF. The CDR3, as DNA: TGCAGTGCTTCCGTCGGTCCTTGGGAGCAGTACTTC.

At least ten counts were recorded for this clonotype. The V gene is TRBV20-1, the J gene TRBJ1-1; a weak D match, TRBD1 (5 bases). The CDR3 is made up of 14 amino acids. V was pared by 4 bases and J by 8 bases, with 20 bases between. Germline V gene sequence: CDR1 DFQATT, CDR2 SNEGSKA (reference sequence). CDR3 sequence (DNA): TGCAGTGCTAATTTACCCGGGGGTTGGTCGGAAGCTTTCTTT. Its translation is CSANLPGGWSEAFF.